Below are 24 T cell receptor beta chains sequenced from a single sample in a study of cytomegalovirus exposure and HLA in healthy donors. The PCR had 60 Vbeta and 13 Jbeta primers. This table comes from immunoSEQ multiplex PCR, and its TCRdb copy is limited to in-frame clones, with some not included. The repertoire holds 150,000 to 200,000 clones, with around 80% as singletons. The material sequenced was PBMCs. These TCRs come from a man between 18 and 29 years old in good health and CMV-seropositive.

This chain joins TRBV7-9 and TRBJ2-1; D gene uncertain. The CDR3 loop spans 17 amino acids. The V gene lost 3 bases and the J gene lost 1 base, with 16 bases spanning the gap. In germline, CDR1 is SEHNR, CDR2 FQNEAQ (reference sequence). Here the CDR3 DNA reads TGTGCCAGCAGCTTGAGAGGAACGGGTCGGTCCTACAATGAGCAGTTCTTC. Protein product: CASSLRGTGRSYNEQFF. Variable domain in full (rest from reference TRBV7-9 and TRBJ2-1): DTGVSQNPRHKITKRGQNVTFRCDPISEHNRLYWYRQTLGQGPEFLTYFQNEAQLEKSRLLSDRFSAERPKGSFSTLEIQRTEQGDSAMYLCASSLRGTGRSYNEQFFGPGTRLTVL.

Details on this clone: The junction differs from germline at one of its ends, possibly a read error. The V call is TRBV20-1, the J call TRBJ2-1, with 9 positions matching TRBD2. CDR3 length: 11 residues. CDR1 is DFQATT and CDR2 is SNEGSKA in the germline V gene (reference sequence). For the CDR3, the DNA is TGCAGTGCCGCCGTTAAGCGGGAGGTTGTCTTC. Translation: CSAAVKREVVF.

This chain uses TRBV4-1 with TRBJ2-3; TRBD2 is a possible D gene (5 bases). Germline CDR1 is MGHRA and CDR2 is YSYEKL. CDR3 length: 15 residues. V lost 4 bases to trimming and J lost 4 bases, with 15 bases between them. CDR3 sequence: CASSPTGGRADTQYF. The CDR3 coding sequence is TGCGCCAGCAGCCCCACCGGAGGTCGCGCAGATACGCAGTATTTT.

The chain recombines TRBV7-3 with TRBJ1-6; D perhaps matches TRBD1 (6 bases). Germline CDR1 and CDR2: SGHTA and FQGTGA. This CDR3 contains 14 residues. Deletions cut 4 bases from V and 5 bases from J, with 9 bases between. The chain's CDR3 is CASSSGTNNSPLHF. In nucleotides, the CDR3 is TGTGCCAGCAGCTCCGGGACAAATAATTCACCCCTCCACTTT.

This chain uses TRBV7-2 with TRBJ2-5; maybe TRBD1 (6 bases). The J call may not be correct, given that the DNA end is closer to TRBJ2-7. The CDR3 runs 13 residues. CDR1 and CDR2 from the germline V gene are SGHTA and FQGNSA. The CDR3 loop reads CASSLGTANEQYF. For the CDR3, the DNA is TGTGCCAGCAGCTTAGGGACAGCTAACGAGCAGTACTTC.

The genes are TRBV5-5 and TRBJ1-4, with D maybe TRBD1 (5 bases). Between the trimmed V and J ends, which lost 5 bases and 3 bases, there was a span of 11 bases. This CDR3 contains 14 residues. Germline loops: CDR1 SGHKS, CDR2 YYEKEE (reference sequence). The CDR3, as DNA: TGTGCCAGCAGTCAGACAGCTTCTAATGAAAAACTGTTTTTT. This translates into CASSQTASNEKLFF. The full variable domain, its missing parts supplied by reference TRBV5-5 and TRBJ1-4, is DAGVTQSPTHLIKTRGQQVTLRCSPISGHKSVSWYQQVLGQGPQFIFQYYEKEERGRGNFPDRFSARQFPNYSSELNVNALLLGDSALYLCASSQTASNEKLFFGSGTQLSVL.

CDR3 DNA: TGTGCCAGCAGCTTTTGGACAGGGGGCGGGGGCAAAAACATTCAGTACTTC. This translates into CASSFWTGGGGKNIQYF. The V and J genes are TRBV5-6 and TRBJ2-4; 11 bases line up with TRBD1. The CDR3 consists of 17 residues. V was clipped by 2 bases and J by 3 bases; unmatched bases: 7. CDR1 and CDR2 (germline): SGHDT, YYEEEE.

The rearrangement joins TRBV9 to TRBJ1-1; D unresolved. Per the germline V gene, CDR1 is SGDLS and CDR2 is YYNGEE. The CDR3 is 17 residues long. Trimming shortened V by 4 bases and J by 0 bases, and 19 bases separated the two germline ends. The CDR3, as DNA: TGTGCCAGCAGCCCCTCGGGGTCTTTGGGATTGAACACTGAAGCTTTCTTT. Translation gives CASSPSGSLGLNTEAFF.

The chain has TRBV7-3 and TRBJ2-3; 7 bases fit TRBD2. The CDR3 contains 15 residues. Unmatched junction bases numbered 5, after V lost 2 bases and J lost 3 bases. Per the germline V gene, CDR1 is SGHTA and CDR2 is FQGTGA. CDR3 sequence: CASSLAGEGTDTQYF. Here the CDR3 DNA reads TGTGCCAGCAGCTTAGCGGGAGAGGGGACAGATACGCAGTATTTT.

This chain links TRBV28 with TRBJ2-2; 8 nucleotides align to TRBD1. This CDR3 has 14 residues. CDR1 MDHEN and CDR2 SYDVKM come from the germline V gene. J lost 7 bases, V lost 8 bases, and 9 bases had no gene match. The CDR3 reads CASESDRVGGELFF. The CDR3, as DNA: TGTGCCAGCGAGTCGGACAGGGTTGGCGGGGAGCTGTTTTTT.

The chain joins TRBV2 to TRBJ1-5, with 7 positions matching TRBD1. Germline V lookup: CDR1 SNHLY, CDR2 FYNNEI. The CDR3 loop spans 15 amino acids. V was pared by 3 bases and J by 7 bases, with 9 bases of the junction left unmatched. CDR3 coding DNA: TGTGCCAGCAGTGACCAACAGGGGCGCGAGCAGCCCCAGCATTTT. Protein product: CASSDQQGREQPQHF.

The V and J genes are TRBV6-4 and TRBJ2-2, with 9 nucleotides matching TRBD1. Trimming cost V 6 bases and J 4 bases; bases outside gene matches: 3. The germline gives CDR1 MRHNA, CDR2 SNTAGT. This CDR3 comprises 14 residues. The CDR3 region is CASSLTGGTGELFF. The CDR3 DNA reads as TGTGCCAGCAGCCTGACAGGGGGCACCGGGGAGCTGTTTTTT.

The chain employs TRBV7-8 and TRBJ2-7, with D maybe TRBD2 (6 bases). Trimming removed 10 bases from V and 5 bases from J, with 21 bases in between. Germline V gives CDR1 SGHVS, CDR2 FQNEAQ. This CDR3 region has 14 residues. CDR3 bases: TGTGCCACCACCCCCGGAGGGTTGAGGAACGAGCAGTACTTC. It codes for CATTPGGLRNEQYF.

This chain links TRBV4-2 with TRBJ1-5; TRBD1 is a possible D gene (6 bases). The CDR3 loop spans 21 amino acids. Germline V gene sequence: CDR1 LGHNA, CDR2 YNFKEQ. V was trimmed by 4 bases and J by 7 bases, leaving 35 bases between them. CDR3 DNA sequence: TGTGCCAGCAGCCTAGCCCAGGGACGGACTAGCATTATTAATCAGGGGCAGCCCCAGCATTTT. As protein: CASSLAQGRTSIINQGQPQHF.

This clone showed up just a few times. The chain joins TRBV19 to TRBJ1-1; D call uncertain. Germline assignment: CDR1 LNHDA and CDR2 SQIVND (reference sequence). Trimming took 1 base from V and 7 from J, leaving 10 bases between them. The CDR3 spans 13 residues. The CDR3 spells CASSIGHPNEAFF. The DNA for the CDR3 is TGTGCCAGTAGTATAGGACACCCAAATGAAGCTTTCTTT. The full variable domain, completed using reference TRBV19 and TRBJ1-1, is DGGITQSPKYLFRKEGQNVTLSCEQNLNHDAMYWYRQDPGQGLRLIYYSQIVNDFQKGDIAEGYSVSREKKESFPLTVTSAQKNPTAFYLCASSIGHPNEAFFGQGTRLTVV.

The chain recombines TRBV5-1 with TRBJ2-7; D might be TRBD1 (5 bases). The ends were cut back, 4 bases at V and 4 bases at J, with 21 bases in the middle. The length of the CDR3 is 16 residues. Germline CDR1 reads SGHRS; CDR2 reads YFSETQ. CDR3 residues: CASSPDRPALFYEQYF. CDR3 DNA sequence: TGCGCCAGCAGCCCCGACAGACCGGCCCTGTTTTACGAGCAGTACTTC.

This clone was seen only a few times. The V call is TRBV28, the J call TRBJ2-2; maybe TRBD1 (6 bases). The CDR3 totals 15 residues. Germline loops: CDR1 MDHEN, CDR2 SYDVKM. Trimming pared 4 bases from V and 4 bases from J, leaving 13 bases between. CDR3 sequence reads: CASSSNRVITGELFF. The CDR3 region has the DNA TGTGCCAGCAGTTCCAACAGGGTTATCACCGGGGAGCTGTTTTTT.

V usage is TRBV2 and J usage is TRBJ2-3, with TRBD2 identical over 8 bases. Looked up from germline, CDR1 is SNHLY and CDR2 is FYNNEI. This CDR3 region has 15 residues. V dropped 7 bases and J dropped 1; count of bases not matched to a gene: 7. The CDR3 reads CASTPKTSGTDTQYF. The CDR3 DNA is TGTGCCAGCACCCCAAAGACTAGCGGCACAGATACGCAGTATTTT.

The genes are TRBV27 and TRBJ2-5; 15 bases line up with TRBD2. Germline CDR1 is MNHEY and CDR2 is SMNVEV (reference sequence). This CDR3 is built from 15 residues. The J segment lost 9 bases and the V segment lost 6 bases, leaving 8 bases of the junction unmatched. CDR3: CASSQGTSGGRAQYF. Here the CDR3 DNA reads TGTGCCAGCAGCCAAGGGACTAGCGGGGGGCGGGCCCAGTACTTC.

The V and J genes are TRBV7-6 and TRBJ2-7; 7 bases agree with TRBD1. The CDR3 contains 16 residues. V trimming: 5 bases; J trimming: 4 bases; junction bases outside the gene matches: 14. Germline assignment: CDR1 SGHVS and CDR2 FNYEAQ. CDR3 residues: CASSPLQGRFAYEQYF. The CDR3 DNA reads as TGTGCCAGCAGCCCTTTACAGGGGAGATTTGCTTACGAGCAGTACTTC.

The CDR3 region is CASTLTGSEGQYF. In DNA, the CDR3 is TGTGCCAGCACCCTGACTGGATCGGAGGGGCAGTACTTC. The chain has TRBV6-1 and TRBJ2-7; tentative D call: TRBD2 (6 bases). This CDR3 has 13 residues. From germline, CDR1 is MNHNS and CDR2 SASEGT. V lost 7 bases to trimming and J lost 9 bases, with 19 bases between them.

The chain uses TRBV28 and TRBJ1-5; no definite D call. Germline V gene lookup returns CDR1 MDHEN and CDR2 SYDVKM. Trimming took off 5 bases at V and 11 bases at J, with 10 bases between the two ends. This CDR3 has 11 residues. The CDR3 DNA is TGTGCCAGCAGTACAACCCCGTCCCAGCATTTT. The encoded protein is CASSTTPSQHF.

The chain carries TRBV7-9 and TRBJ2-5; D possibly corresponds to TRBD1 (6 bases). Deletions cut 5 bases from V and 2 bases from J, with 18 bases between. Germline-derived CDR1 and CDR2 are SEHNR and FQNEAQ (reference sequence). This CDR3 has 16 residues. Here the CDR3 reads CASSASHREPQETQYF. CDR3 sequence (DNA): TGTGCCAGCAGCGCCTCACACAGGGAGCCTCAAGAGACCCAGTACTTC.

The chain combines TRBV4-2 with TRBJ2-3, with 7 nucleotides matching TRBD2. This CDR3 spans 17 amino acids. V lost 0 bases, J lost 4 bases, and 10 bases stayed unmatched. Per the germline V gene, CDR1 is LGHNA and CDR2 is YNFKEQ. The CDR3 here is CASSQDYAGDGADTQYF. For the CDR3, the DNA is TGTGCCAGCAGCCAAGACTACGCGGGAGATGGGGCAGATACGCAGTATTTT.